This T cell receptor beta chain is from a study of blood T cell repertoires in COVID-19. Background on the study: From T cells, B-cell-depleted T cells, or PBMCs came the material, which was cDNA or gDNA.

V lost 6 bases and J lost 6, with 14 bases in between. The CDR3 is 13 residues long. Germline CDR1 reads MNHEY; CDR2 reads SVGEGT. Profiling relied on immunoSEQ multiplex PCR, and the TCRdb table lists in-frame clones only, not all of them. Here the sample spans nearly 350,000 clones, 90% to 95% being singletons. The TCR was taken from a woman aged 18-30 years who had recovered from COVID-19. V and J are TRBV6-2 or TRBV6-3 and TRBJ1-1, with D possibly TRBD1 on 6 matching bases. The sequenced sample consisted of peripheral blood. Here the CDR3 reads CASSSLGGPEAFF. CDR3 bases: TGTGCCAGCAGCTCATTAGGGGGTCCTGAAGCTTTCTTT.